A single sample is the source of the 5 T cell receptor beta chains below, sequenced in a study of control samples from healthy donors and cancer patients. Sequencing was performed with immunoSEQ multiplex PCR; in TCRdb, only in-frame clones are kept and a portion is missing. The profile shows around 150,000 clones, approximately 90% of them singletons. The material sequenced was blood. The receptors were sampled from a young man in good health.

V gene TRBV29-1 combines with J gene TRBJ2-5, with TRBD1 matching over 7 bases. The CDR3 runs to 14 residues. Germline loops: CDR1 SQVTM, CDR2 ANQGSEA. V dropped 7 bases and J dropped 0; count of bases not matched to a gene: 8. The DNA of the CDR3 is TGCAGCGGATCCGACAGGGAGAACCAAGAGACCCAGTACTTC. Amino acid sequence: CSGSDRENQETQYF.

This clone occurred once. J is TRBJ2-1 and V is TRBV7-3, with TRBD2 as a possible D gene (5 bases). Germline CDR1 reads SGHTA; CDR2 reads FQGTGA. The CDR3 has 13 residues. V was cut by 8 bases and J by 8 bases, with 16 bases left in between. CDR3 sequence: CASGGPPGDEQFF. In DNA form, the CDR3 reads TGTGCCAGCGGTGGGCCGCCCGGGGATGAGCAGTTCTTC.

V is TRBV6-5 and J is TRBJ2-3; a weak D match, TRBD1 (6 bases). With 6 bases removed from V and 6 bases from J, the gap between germline ends came to 13 bases. Germline V gene sequence: CDR1 MNHEY, CDR2 SVGAGI. The CDR3 contains 13 residues. The DNA of the CDR3 is TGTGCCAGCAGCCGGCAGGGGTGGGATACGCAGTATTTT. It is translated as CASSRQGWDTQYF.

The chain recombines TRBV2 with TRBJ2-7; 16 bases agree with TRBD2. The CDR3 contains 17 residues. From germline, CDR1 is SNHLY and CDR2 FYNNEI. With 7 bases clipped from V and 2 bases from J, the junction kept 8 bases outside the gene matches. This CDR3 is CASTGLAGGPSAYEQYF. CDR3 nucleotides: TGTGCCAGCACGGGACTAGCGGGGGGGCCAAGCGCCTACGAGCAGTACTTC.

This rearrangement joins TRBV15 to TRBJ1-1; D gene unclear. The germline V and J ends were trimmed by 5 bases and 1 base, with 17 bases remaining between them. This CDR3 is built from 16 residues. Looked up from germline, CDR1 is LNHNV and CDR2 is YYDKDF (reference sequence). The CDR3 is CATSLIKGWRNTEAFF. The CDR3 coding sequence is TGTGCCACCAGCCTAATAAAAGGGTGGAGGAACACTGAAGCTTTCTTT.